This entry lists 25 T cell receptor beta chains sequenced from one sample in a study of cytomegalovirus exposure and HLA in healthy donors. The PCR used 60 Vbeta and 13 Jbeta primers. Produced via immunoSEQ multiplex PCR; TCRdb's table is partial and in-frame only. In all, the sample yields 85,000 to 90,000 clones. Sequencing used PBMCs. Receptors originate from a man in his fifties or sixties in good health and CMV-seropositive.

About this clone itself: Other DNA sequences in the same sample also yield this CDR3. CDR3 coding DNA: TGCAGTGCTACTTACAACAGGGAAGCTTTCTTT. Translation: CSATYNREAFF. The rearrangement joins TRBV20-1 to TRBJ1-1, with D perhaps matching TRBD1 (5 bases). V shed 4 bases and J shed 8 bases, with 11 bases lying between them. Germline V lookup: CDR1 DFQATT, CDR2 SNEGSKA (reference sequence). The CDR3 covers 11 residues.

V and J are TRBV7-2 and TRBJ2-7, with D perhaps TRBD2 (7 bases). V was shortened by 5 bases and J by 7 bases, with 15 bases between the two germline ends. This CDR3 is 13 amino acids long. Germline assignment: CDR1 SGHTA and CDR2 FQGNSA. CDR3 nucleotides: TGTGCCAGCAGCCCAGGACTAGGACAGGAGCAGTACTTC. This codes for CASSPGLGQEQYF.

As to this clone: This same CDR3 is encoded by further DNA sequences in the sample. The chain recombines TRBV30 with TRBJ1-4; possible D gene TRBD1, 6 bases. The length of the CDR3 is 14 residues. Germline V gene lookup returns CDR1 GTSNPN and CDR2 SVGIG (reference sequence). V was cut by 3 bases and J by 3 bases, with 11 bases left in between. The CDR3 coding sequence is TGTGCCTGGAGGAAAACAGGGTCTAATGAAAAACTGTTTTTT. It translates to CAWRKTGSNEKLFF.

V is TRBV28 and J is TRBJ2-1, with a tentative D call TRBD1 (5 bases). The CDR3 runs to 13 residues. Trimming took 1 base from V and 14 from J, leaving 15 bases between them. Germline CDR1 reads MDHEN; CDR2 reads SYDVKM. CDR3 region: CASSLSQGNPEFF. In DNA, the CDR3 is TGTGCCAGCAGTTTATCCCAGGGTAACCCCGAGTTCTTC.

This chain links TRBV11-3 with TRBJ2-1; TRBD2 matches 8 bases. V was clipped by 3 bases and J by 1 base; unmatched bases: 8. The CDR3 loop spans 17 amino acids. CDR1 is SGHNT and CDR2 is YENEEA in the germline V gene. In DNA form, the CDR3 reads TGTGCCAGCAGCTTGGGCGGCGGGAGGAGGTCCTACAATGAGCAGTTCTTC. This sequence encodes CASSLGGGRRSYNEQFF.

The chain combines TRBV7-9 with TRBJ1-1; TRBD1 might be the D (6 bases). In germline, CDR1 is SEHNR, CDR2 FQNEAQ (reference sequence). Trimming left V 2 bases short and J 5 bases short, with 15 bases between. The CDR3 loop spans 15 amino acids. The CDR3 nucleotides are TGTGCCAGCAGCTTACGCGGGGGCGAGGAGACTGAAGCTTTCTTT. This codes for CASSLRGGEETEAFF. Variable domain in full (rest from reference TRBV7-9 and TRBJ1-1): DTGVSQNPRHKITKRGQNVTFRCDPISEHNRLYWYRQTLGQGPEFLTYFQNEAQLEKSRLLSDRFSAERPKGSFSTLEIQRTEQGDSAMYLCASSLRGGEETEAFFGQGTRLTVV.

The rearrangement joins TRBV19 to TRBJ2-1; 7 nucleotides line up with TRBD2. Germline assignment: CDR1 LNHDA and CDR2 SQIVND (reference sequence). Germline trimming cut 2 bases from V and 5 bases from J; bases unmatched to any gene: 6. This CDR3 has 15 residues. The CDR3 spells CASSIYAREDNEQFF. The CDR3 DNA reads as TGTGCCAGTAGTATATACGCCCGGGAGGACAATGAGCAGTTCTTC.

V usage is TRBV19 and J usage is TRBJ1-5, with 7 nucleotides matching TRBD1. Trimming cost V 6 bases and J 4 bases; bases outside gene matches: 12. The CDR3 length is 16 residues. Germline CDR1 LNHDA, CDR2 SQIVND (reference sequence). The CDR3 loop is CASRNYRQGINQPQHF. The CDR3 DNA sequence: TGTGCCAGTAGAAATTACCGACAGGGAATAAATCAGCCCCAGCATTTT.

The chain combines TRBV6-6 with TRBJ2-5; no reliable D call. The CDR3 totals 14 residues. Germline V gene sequence: CDR1 MNHNY, CDR2 SVGAGI (reference sequence). V was cut by 11 bases and J by 2 bases, with 18 bases left in between. The CDR3 here is CASSTIGPQETQYF. The CDR3 DNA follows: TGTGCCTCCTCCACTATCGGTCCTCAAGAGACCCAGTACTTC.

The chain combines TRBV11-2 with TRBJ2-1, with TRBD2 matching 7 bases. Germline loops: CDR1 SGHAT, CDR2 FQNNGV. This CDR3 has 14 residues. After removal of 2 bases from V and 8 bases from J, the junction contained 6 bases not matched to a gene. DNA for the CDR3: TGTGCCAGCAGCTTAAATGGGGGGGGAGATGAGCAGTTCTTC. Protein sequence: CASSLNGGGDEQFF.

This chain uses TRBV7-8 with TRBJ1-1; the match to TRBD1 covers 9 bases. CDR1 is SGHVS and CDR2 is FQNEAQ in the germline V gene. The CDR3 length is 16 residues. V lost 5 bases and J lost 1; bases outside the gene matches: 8. The CDR3 here is CASSPRTGATNTEAFF. CDR3 DNA: TGTGCCAGCAGCCCTAGGACAGGGGCGACGAACACTGAAGCTTTCTTT.

The CDR3: CASTGAGAAYEQYV. The CDR3 DNA sequence: TGTGCCAGCACGGGTGCGGGAGCGGCCTACGAGCAGTACGTC. This chain joins TRBV28 and TRBJ2-7, with 7 bases that match TRBD2. The CDR3 loop spans 14 amino acids. The ends lost 7 bases at V and 2 bases at J; junction bases unmatched: 8. CDR1 and CDR2 (germline): MDHEN, SYDVKM.

The chain uses TRBV28 and TRBJ2-7, with TRBD2 matching over 11 bases. The CDR3 extends over 16 amino acids. J gave up 4 bases and V 1 base, and 6 bases lay outside the gene matches. Germline assignment: CDR1 MDHEN and CDR2 SYDVKM. Written as DNA, the CDR3 is TGTGCCAGCAGTTTATTGGGGACTAGCGGAAATTACGAGCAGTACTTC. It translates to CASSLLGTSGNYEQYF.

The V and J genes are TRBV5-6 and TRBJ2-7, with 7 bases fitting TRBD2. The V and J ends lost 4 bases and 2 bases, in that order; junction bases with no gene match: 9. Germline values: CDR1 SGHDT, CDR2 YYEEEE. There are 15 residues in the CDR3. Here the CDR3 reads CASSLAGTTPYEQYF. DNA for the CDR3: TGTGCCAGCAGCCTAGCCGGGACTACGCCCTACGAGCAGTACTTC.

The chain carries TRBV30 and TRBJ2-7; 10 bases map to TRBD1. The germline CDR1 and CDR2 sequences are GTSNPN and SVGIG (reference sequence). The CDR3 totals 13 residues. J was trimmed by 3 bases and V by 5 bases; bases with no gene match: 4. The CDR3 spells CAWDGTGVYEQYF. CDR3 bases: TGTGCCTGGGATGGGACAGGGGTCTACGAGCAGTACTTC. The full variable domain, its missing parts supplied by reference TRBV30 and TRBJ2-7, is SQTIHQWPATLVQPVGSPLSLECTVEGTSNPNLYWYRQAAGRGLQLLFYSVGIGQISSEVPQNLSASRPQDRQFILSSKKLLLSDSGFYLCAWDGTGVYEQYFGPGTRLTVT.

This chain links TRBV4-2 with TRBJ1-2, with 8 bases identical to TRBD1. Germline V gene data show CDR1 as LGHNA and CDR2 as YNFKEQ. CDR3 length: 15 residues. The V and J ends lost 6 bases and 3 bases, in that order; junction bases with no gene match: 9. The CDR3 DNA is TGTGCCAGCAGTCCAGGGGGCCAGGTTTACTATGGCTACACCTTC. This gives the protein CASSPGGQVYYGYTF.

This rearrangement joins TRBV18 to TRBJ1-4, with TRBD1 matching 7 bases. CDR1 is KGHSH, CDR2 LQKENI, per germline. V trimming: 3 bases; J trimming: 5 bases; junction bases outside the gene matches: 3. The CDR3 has 14 amino acids. The CDR3 here is CASSPRDSNEKLFF. The CDR3, as DNA: TGTGCCAGCTCACCTAGGGACAGCAATGAAAAACTGTTTTTT. Supplemented by reference TRBV18 and TRBJ1-4, the full variable domain reads NAGVMQNPRHLVRRRGQEARLRCSPMKGHSHVYWYRQLPEEGLKFMVYLQKENIIDESGMPKERFSAEFPKEGPSILRIQQVVRGDSAAYFCASSPRDSNEKLFFGSGTQLSVL.

The chain employs TRBV7-6 and TRBJ2-1, with TRBD1 as a possible D gene (6 bases). The germline CDR1 and CDR2 sequences are SGHVS and FNYEAQ. This CDR3 contains 13 residues. The V end lost 5 bases, the J end lost 5 bases, and 10 bases lay between the germline ends. CDR3 bases: TGTGCCAGCAGCCCAGGACAGAACAATGAGCAGTTCTTC. Translation: CASSPGQNNEQFF. The full variable domain, its missing parts supplied by reference TRBV7-6 and TRBJ2-1, is GAGVSQSPRYKVTKRGQDVALRCDPISGHVSLYWYRQALGQGPEFLTYFNYEAQQDKSGLPNDRFSAERPEGSISTLTIQRTEQRDSAMYRCASSPGQNNEQFFGPGTRLTVL.

The chain uses TRBV9 and TRBJ1-5; 7 bases are shared with TRBD1. The germline V gene has CDR1 SGDLS and CDR2 YYNGEE. CDR3 size: 14 residues. Unmatched junction bases numbered 4, after V lost 3 bases and J lost 4 bases. The CDR3 is CASSADRENQPQHF. The CDR3 bases are TGTGCCAGCAGCGCCGACAGGGAGAATCAGCCCCAGCATTTT.

The chain combines TRBV19 with TRBJ1-5; D is unclear. Germline V CDR1 and CDR2: LNHDA, SQIVND (reference sequence). The CDR3 extends over 14 amino acids. V was cut by 7 bases and J by 0 bases, with 10 bases left in between. As DNA, the CDR3 is TGTGCCAGTAAAGAACGCTATAGCAATCAGCCCCAGCATTTT. Translating it yields CASKERYSNQPQHF.

The chain combines TRBV20-1 with TRBJ2-1; D gene unclear. CDR1 is DFQATT and CDR2 is SNEGSKA in the germline V gene (reference sequence). The CDR3 has 11 residues. V dropped 1 base and J dropped 8 bases, with 6 bases sitting between them. The CDR3 reads CSARAVHEQFF. The CDR3 region has the DNA TGCAGTGCTAGAGCCGTCCATGAGCAGTTCTTC.

The J gene is TRBJ2-5, the V gene TRBV13; 7 nucleotides align to TRBD1. This CDR3 contains 14 residues. From germline, CDR1 is PRHDT and CDR2 FYEKMQ (reference sequence). V shed 3 bases and J 3 bases; nucleotides not matched to a gene: 4. The CDR3 DNA is TGTGCCAGCAGCTTCCGACAGGGTAAAGAGACCCAGTACTTC. Amino acid sequence: CASSFRQGKETQYF. Supplemented by reference TRBV13 and TRBJ2-5, the full variable domain reads AAGVIQSPRHLIKEKRETATLKCYPIPRHDTVYWYQQGPGQDPQFLISFYEKMQSDKGSIPDRFSAQQFSDYHSELNMSSLELGDSALYFCASSFRQGKETQYFGPGTRLLVL.

This chain links TRBV7-2 with TRBJ1-1, with unresolved D. The CDR3 spans 14 residues. The germline gives CDR1 SGHTA, CDR2 FQGNSA. V lost 2 bases and J 6 bases, leaving 13 bases between the germline ends. CDR3 in amino acids: CASSLSTLGAEAFF. CDR3 in DNA: TGTGCCAGCAGCTTATCAACCCTGGGCGCTGAAGCTTTCTTT. Using reference TRBV7-2 and TRBJ1-1 for the parts outside the CDR3, the full variable domain is GAGVSQSPSNKVTEKGKDVELRCDPISGHTALYWYRQSLGQGLEFLIYFQGNSAPDKSGLPSDRFSAERTGGSVSTLTIQRTQQEDSAVYLCASSLSTLGAEAFFGQGTRLTVV.

The V gene is TRBV4-3, the J gene TRBJ1-2; 12 bases agree with TRBD1. This CDR3 is built from 16 residues. Unmatched junction bases numbered 8, after V lost 1 base and J lost 8 bases. Germline V gene lookup returns CDR1 LGHNA and CDR2 YSLEER. CDR3 in amino acids: CASSQGPGQGARGYTF. The CDR3 DNA reads as TGCGCCAGCAGCCAAGGTCCGGGACAGGGGGCGCGGGGCTACACCTTC.

The chain is built from TRBV18 and TRBJ2-7, with 11 bases lining up with TRBD2. CDR3 length equals 18 residues. From germline, CDR1 is KGHSH and CDR2 LQKENI. J gave up 7 bases and V 3 bases, and 17 bases lay outside the gene matches. The CDR3 protein is CASSPRLAGSGGRREQYF. The CDR3 DNA sequence: TGTGCCAGCTCACCGAGACTAGCGGGATCGGGCGGACGGAGAGAGCAGTACTTC.